This passage covers 31 T cell receptor beta chains from one sample sequenced in a study of CXCR3-negative and CXCR3-positive naive CD8 T cells. Carrying UMI labels, the TRB cDNA libraries were prepared through 5' RACE. One entry per CDR3 protein, without DNA, is what TCRdb gives after re-calling the 5' RACE reads. The sample table includes tens of thousands of distinct CDR3 sequences. Input material: memory CD8+ T cells from blood. Every receptor here comes from a human donor in good health. Some clones in this sample may be carry-over from other donors' samples.

The CDR3 loop reads CASSFRESHNEQFF. The V gene is TRBV28, the J gene TRBJ2-1. The germline CDR1 and CDR2 sequences are MDHEN and SYDVKM. CDR3 length equals 14 residues. The full variable domain, its missing parts supplied by reference TRBV28 and TRBJ2-1, is DVKVTQSSRYLVKRTGEKVFLECVQDMDHENMFWYRQDPGLGLRLIYFSYDVKMKEKGDIPEGYSVSREKKERFSLILESASTNQTSMYLCASSFRESHNEQFFGPGTRLTVL.

V usage is TRBV5-1 and J usage is TRBJ2-5; with no DNA, the TCRdb D assignment of TRBD1 cannot be verified. In germline, CDR1 is SGHRS, CDR2 YFSETQ. This CDR3 comprises 15 residues. CDR3 sequence reads: CASSLDAGVQETQYF.

V usage is TRBV21-1 and J usage is TRBJ2-7; TCRdb's D call, TRBD2, is unchecked because there is no DNA. TRBV21-1 is a pseudogene. There are 13 residues in the CDR3. CDR3 sequence reads: CASSTRLPYEQYF.

V is TRBV12-3 or TRBV12-4 and J is TRBJ1-2. The CDR3 contains 17 residues. The CDR3 is CASSLRQPAAGYDGYTF.

The chain combines TRBV29-1 with TRBJ1-2. The CDR3 contains 11 residues. Germline CDR1 and CDR2: SQVTM and ANQGSEA. Here the CDR3 reads CSVDGNYGYTF.

This clonotype is labeled medium-sized based on frequency. This chain joins TRBV29-1 and TRBJ2-7. CDR1 is SQVTM and CDR2 is ANQGSEA in the germline V gene. The CDR3 has 13 amino acids. CDR3 residues: CSVSGYSTYEQYF.

This chain joins TRBV7-9 and TRBJ2-7; the TRBD1 assignment by TCRdb is unverifiable without DNA. This CDR3 contains 14 residues. Germline V gene lookup returns CDR1 SEHNR and CDR2 FQNEAQ (reference sequence). The CDR3 sequence: CASRPGTGGHEQYF.

The rearrangement links TRBV7-9 to TRBJ2-7. Germline V gene sequence: CDR1 SEHNR, CDR2 FQNEAQ (reference sequence). The CDR3 contains 13 residues. CDR3 region: CASSLRQQYEQYF.

The genes are TRBV6-5 and TRBJ2-7; TCRdb reports TRBD2, a call that lacks DNA to check it against. The germline CDR1 and CDR2 sequences are MNHEY and SVGAGI. CDR3 length: 15 residues. The CDR3 loop is CASSVTSGGIYEQYF.

This chain uses TRBV7-6 with TRBJ2-7. The CDR3 is made up of 15 amino acids. CDR1 is SGHVS and CDR2 is FNYEAQ in the germline V gene. The CDR3 sequence is CASSSRGTAADEQYF.

This rearrangement joins TRBV7-9 to TRBJ1-2; as DNA is missing, the TRBD1 call by TCRdb cannot be tested. Germline V gene sequence: CDR1 SEHNR, CDR2 FQNEAQ (reference sequence). The CDR3 runs to 15 residues. CDR3 protein: CASSQRDRELYGYTF. The whole variable domain, remainder taken from reference TRBV7-9 and TRBJ1-2, is DTGVSQNPRHKITKRGQNVTFRCDPISEHNRLYWYRQTLGQGPEFLTYFQNEAQLEKSRLLSDRFSAERPKGSFSTLEIQRTEQGDSAMYLCASSQRDRELYGYTFGSGTRLTVV.

The genes are TRBV29-1 and TRBJ2-1. This CDR3 is built from 14 residues. From germline, CDR1 is SQVTM and CDR2 ANQGSEA. CDR3 sequence reads: CSVELGMGYNEQFF.

CDR3 loop: CTSSLSRATSGGAYEQYF. The rearrangement uses TRBV27 and TRBJ2-7; lacking DNA, the TRBD2 call made by TCRdb goes unchecked. CDR1 is MNHEY, CDR2 SMNVEV, per germline (reference sequence). The CDR3 extends over 18 amino acids.

This sequence joins TRBV11-1 and TRBJ2-7. CDR3 length: 12 residues. Germline-derived CDR1 and CDR2 are SGHAT and FQDESV (reference sequence). CDR3 amino acids: CASSPGPLEQYF.

J is TRBJ1-2 and V is TRBV12-3 or TRBV12-4. This CDR3 is built from 20 residues. The CDR3 reads CASSSIPTGPGRAQNYGYTF.

The chain uses TRBV7-2 and TRBJ2-1; with no DNA, the TCRdb D assignment of TRBD2 cannot be verified. The CDR3 has 17 residues. In germline, CDR1 is SGHTA, CDR2 FQGNSA. The CDR3 reads CASSLATSGRVHNEQFF.

The chain recombines TRBV7-3 with TRBJ2-1. Per germline, CDR1 SGHTA and CDR2 FQGTGA. The CDR3 has 13 residues. The CDR3 reads CASSLSPYNEQFF. Full variable domain (rest looked up from reference TRBV7-3 and TRBJ2-1): GAGVSQTPSNKVTEKGKYVELRCDPISGHTALYWYRQSLGQGPEFLIYFQGTGAADDSGLPNDRFFAVRPEGSVSTLKIQRTERGDSAVYLCASSLSPYNEQFFGPGTRLTVL.

The chain joins TRBV7-9 to TRBJ2-1; TCRdb names TRBD1, which stays unverified in the absence of DNA. Germline V gene data show CDR1 as SEHNR and CDR2 as FQNEAQ (reference sequence). The CDR3 extends over 16 amino acids. This CDR3 reads CASSPEGRDPHNEQFF.

The CDR3 sequence is CASSTPGTGGNGAEAFF. V and J are TRBV13 and TRBJ1-1; TCRdb's D call, TRBD1, is unchecked because there is no DNA. Germline loops: CDR1 PRHDT, CDR2 FYEKMQ (reference sequence). This CDR3 is built from 17 residues.

V is TRBV7-2 and J is TRBJ2-7; TCRdb proposes TRBD1, but this gene call is untestable without DNA. The V gene's germline CDR1 is SGHTA and CDR2 FQGNSA. The CDR3 spans 16 residues. The CDR3 loop is CASRLEGGTEPYEQYF. Full variable domain (missing parts from reference TRBV7-2 and TRBJ2-7): GAGVSQSPSNKVTEKGKDVELRCDPISGHTALYWYRQSLGQGLEFLIYFQGNSAPDKSGLPSDRFSAERTGGSVSTLTIQRTQQEDSAVYLCASRLEGGTEPYEQYFGPGTRLTVT.

V and J are TRBV7-3 and TRBJ1-1; the D call of TRBD1 rests on TCRdb alone, since no DNA is present to check it. Germline V gene sequence: CDR1 SGHTA, CDR2 FQGTGA. The CDR3 contains 15 residues. The CDR3 protein is CASSPTTGPNTEAFF.

V and J are TRBV6-5 and TRBJ2-4; the TCRdb call, TRBD1, lacks DNA for checking. Germline assignment: CDR1 MNHEY and CDR2 SVGAGI. This CDR3 has 18 residues. CDR3 sequence: CASSYSSLQGGAKNIQYF.

The V gene is TRBV9, the J gene TRBJ2-3. This CDR3 has 15 amino acids. CDR1 and CDR2 (germline): SGDLS, YYNGEE. CDR3 in amino acids: CASSVDAGGTDTQYF.

The rearrangement uses TRBV7-9 and TRBJ2-7. The CDR3 spans 12 residues. CDR1 and CDR2 (germline): SEHNR, FQNEAQ (reference sequence). The CDR3 loop reads CASSLVVYEQYF.

This chain connects TRBV7-2 to TRBJ2-1; checking the TCRdb D call of TRBD1 is not possible without DNA. This CDR3 has 12 amino acids. CDR1 and CDR2 (germline): SGHTA, FQGNSA. The CDR3 sequence is CASSLQGGEQFF.

The V call is TRBV28, the J call TRBJ1-1. Germline V gives CDR1 MDHEN, CDR2 SYDVKM. The CDR3 covers 12 residues. CDR3 sequence: CASRTENTEAFF.

The rearrangement uses TRBV20-1 and TRBJ2-2; TCRdb proposes TRBD1, but this gene call is untestable without DNA. CDR1 DFQATT and CDR2 SNEGSKA come from the germline V gene (reference sequence). This CDR3 region has 15 residues. The CDR3 protein is CSASAGTADTGELFF.

The chain combines TRBV5-1 with TRBJ2-7. The CDR3 has 12 residues. The germline CDR1 and CDR2 sequences are SGHRS and YFSETQ. CDR3 sequence: CASGGAFYEQYF. The variable domain in full, completed from reference TRBV5-1 and TRBJ2-7, reads KAGVTQTPRYLIKTRGQQVTLSCSPISGHRSVSWYQQTPGQGLQFLFEYFSETQRNKGNFPGRFSGRQFSNSRSEMNVSTLELGDSALYLCASGGAFYEQYFGPGTRLTVT.

The chain combines TRBV28 with TRBJ2-1; TCRdb returns TRBD1, unconfirmable since there is no DNA. This CDR3 spans 16 amino acids. Germline assignment: CDR1 MDHEN and CDR2 SYDVKM. CDR3 protein: CASSSLTGGLYNEQFF.

The rearrangement links TRBV6-2 or TRBV6-3 to TRBJ2-1; absent DNA, TCRdb's TRBD1 call cannot be checked. The CDR3 extends over 16 amino acids. Germline CDR1 MNHEY, CDR2 SVGEGT. The chain's CDR3 is CASSYLTRQGGNEQFF.

V gene TRBV4-1 combines with J gene TRBJ2-7. Germline-derived CDR1 and CDR2 are MGHRA and YSYEKL. The CDR3 totals 13 residues. CDR3 sequence: CASSQELGNEQYF.